These T cell receptor beta chains were read from a single sample in a study of blood T cell repertoires in COVID-19. The data were produced by immunoSEQ multiplex PCR, yet TCRdb's version contains in-frame clones alone and is incomplete. The data contain roughly 270,000 clones, approximately 86% of them singletons. Sequenced: peripheral blood. The source is a man between 18 and 29 years old with active or convalescent COVID-19. Both conserved end residues are part of each CDR3. Only part of the rows carry a size: once, few, many, or a class if the clone is expanded.

v_gene,abundance,CDR3aa
TRBV12-3/TRBV12-4,.,CASSLKAAQPQHF
TRBV11-2,.,CASSSISDRGFYEQYF
TRBV7-9,.,CASSPSQLNTEAFF
TRBV18,.,CASSPSDTRGYTF
TRBV9,.,CASSVVSGPYNEQFF
TRBV9,.,CASSVVGMNTEAFF
TRBV3-1/TRBV3-2,.,CASSQDLSWVSGGPTSTDTQYF
TRBV9,.,CASSAEDTGGYTF
TRBV3-1/TRBV3-2,.,CASSQVSSGGAQETQYF
TRBV5-5,.,CASSRSTGGNTEAFF
TRBV7-9,.,CASSLVGGVYGYTF
TRBV6-2/TRBV6-3,.,CASSSTGPYEQYF
TRBV12-3/TRBV12-4,once,CASSTSGLQEAFF
TRBV3-1/TRBV3-2,.,CASSQGVMAGGAGGETQYF
TRBV11-2,.,CASSTGSPLHF
TRBV29-1,.,CSVEGGGLGETQYF
TRBV7-9,.,CASSHKLDRAVSGYTF
TRBV7-2,.,CASSLSTVSGNTIYF
TRBV6-2/TRBV6-3,.,CASSQGFTGASNQPQHF
TRBV7-9,.,CASSLTLQGPAKNIQYF
TRBV27,.,CASTFRVGQPQHF
TRBV27,.,CASLLRPGLNTEAFF
TRBV27,.,CASRYTGAGTGRANGYTF
TRBV3-1/TRBV3-2,few,CASSQDDRGLRDTIYF
TRBV5-1,.,CASSFGGNEQFF
TRBV18,.,CASSSGNRVTGGNTEAFF
TRBV19,once,CASTETSGGPDTQYF
TRBV4-2,.,CASSLGDSSGNTIYF